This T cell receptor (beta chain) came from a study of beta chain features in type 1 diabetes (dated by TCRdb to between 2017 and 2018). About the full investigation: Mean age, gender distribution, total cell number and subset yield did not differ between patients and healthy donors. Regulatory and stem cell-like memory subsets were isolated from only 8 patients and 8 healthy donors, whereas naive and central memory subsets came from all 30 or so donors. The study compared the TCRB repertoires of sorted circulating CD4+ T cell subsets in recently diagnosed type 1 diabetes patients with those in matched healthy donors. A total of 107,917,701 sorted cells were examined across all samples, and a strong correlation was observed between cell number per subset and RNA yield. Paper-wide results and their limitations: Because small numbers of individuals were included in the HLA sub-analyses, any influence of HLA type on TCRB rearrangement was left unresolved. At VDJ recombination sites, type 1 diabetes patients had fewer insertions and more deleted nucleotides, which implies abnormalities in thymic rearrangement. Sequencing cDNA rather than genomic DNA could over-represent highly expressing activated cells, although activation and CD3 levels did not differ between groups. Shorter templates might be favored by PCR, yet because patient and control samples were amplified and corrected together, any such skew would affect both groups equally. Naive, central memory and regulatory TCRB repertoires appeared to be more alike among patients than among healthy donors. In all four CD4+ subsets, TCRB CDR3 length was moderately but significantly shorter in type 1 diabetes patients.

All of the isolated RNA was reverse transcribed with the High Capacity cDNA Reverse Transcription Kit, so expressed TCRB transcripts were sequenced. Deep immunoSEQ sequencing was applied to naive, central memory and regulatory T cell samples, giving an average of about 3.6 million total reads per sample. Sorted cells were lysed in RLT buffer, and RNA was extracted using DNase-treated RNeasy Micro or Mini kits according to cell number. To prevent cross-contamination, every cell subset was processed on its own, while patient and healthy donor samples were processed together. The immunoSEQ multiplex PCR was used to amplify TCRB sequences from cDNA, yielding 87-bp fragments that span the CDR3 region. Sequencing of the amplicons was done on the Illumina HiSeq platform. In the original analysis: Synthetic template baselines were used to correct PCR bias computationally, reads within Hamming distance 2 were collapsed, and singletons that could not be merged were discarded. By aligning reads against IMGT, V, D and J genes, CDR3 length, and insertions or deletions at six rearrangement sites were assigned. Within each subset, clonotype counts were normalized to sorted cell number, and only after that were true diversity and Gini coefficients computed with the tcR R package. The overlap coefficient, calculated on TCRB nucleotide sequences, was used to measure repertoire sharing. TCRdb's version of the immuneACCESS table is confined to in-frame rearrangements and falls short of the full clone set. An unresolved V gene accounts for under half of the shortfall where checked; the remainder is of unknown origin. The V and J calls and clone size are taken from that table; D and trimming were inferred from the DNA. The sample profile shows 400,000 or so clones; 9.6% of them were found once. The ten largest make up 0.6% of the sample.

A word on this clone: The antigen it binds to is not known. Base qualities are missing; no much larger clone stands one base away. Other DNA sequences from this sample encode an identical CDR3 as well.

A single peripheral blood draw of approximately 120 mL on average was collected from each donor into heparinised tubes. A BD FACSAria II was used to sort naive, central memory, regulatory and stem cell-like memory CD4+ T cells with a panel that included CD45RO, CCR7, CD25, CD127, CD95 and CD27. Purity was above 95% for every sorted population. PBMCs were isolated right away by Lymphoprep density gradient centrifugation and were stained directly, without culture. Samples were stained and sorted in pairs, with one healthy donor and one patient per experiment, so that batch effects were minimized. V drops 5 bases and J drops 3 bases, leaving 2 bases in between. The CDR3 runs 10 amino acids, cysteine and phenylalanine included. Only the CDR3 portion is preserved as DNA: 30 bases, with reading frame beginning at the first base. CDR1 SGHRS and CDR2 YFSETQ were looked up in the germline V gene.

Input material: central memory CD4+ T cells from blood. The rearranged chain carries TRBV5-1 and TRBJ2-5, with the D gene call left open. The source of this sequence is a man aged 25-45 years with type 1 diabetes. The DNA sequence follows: TGCGCCAGCAGGGAAGAGACCCAGTACTTC. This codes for CASREETQYF.